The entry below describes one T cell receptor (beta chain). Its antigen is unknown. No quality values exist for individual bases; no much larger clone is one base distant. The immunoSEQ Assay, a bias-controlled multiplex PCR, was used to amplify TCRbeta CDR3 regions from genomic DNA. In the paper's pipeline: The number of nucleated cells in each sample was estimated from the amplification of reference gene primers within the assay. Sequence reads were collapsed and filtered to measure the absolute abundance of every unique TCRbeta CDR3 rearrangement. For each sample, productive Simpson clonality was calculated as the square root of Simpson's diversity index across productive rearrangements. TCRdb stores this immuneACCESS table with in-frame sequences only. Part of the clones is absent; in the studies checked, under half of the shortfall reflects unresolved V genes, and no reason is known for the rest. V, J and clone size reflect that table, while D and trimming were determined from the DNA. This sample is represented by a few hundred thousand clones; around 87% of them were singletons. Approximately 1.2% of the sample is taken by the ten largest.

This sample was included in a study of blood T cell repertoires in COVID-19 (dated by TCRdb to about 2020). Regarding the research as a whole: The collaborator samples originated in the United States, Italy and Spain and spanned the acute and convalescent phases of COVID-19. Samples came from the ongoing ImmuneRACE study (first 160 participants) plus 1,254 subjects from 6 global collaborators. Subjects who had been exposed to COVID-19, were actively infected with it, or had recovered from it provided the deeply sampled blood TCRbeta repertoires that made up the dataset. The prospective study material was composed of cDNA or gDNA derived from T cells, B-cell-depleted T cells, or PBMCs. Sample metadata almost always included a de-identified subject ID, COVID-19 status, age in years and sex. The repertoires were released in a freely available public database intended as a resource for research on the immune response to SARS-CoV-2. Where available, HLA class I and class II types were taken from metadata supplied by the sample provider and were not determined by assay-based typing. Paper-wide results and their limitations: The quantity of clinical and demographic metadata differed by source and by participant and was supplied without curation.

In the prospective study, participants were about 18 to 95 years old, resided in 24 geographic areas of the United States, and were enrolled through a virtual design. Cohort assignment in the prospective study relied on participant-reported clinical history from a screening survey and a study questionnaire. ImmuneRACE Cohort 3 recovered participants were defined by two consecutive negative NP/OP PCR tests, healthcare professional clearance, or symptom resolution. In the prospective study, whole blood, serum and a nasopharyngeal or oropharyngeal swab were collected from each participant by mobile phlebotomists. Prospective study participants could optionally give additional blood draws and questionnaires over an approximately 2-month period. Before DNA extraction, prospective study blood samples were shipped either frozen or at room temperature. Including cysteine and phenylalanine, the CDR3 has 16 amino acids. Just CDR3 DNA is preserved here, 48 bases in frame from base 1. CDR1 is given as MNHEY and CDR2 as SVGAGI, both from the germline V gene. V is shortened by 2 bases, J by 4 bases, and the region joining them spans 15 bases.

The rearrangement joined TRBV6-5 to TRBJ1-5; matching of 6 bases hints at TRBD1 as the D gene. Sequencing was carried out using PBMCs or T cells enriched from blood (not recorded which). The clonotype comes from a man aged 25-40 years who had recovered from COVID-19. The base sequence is TGTGCCAGCAGTTACGGACAAGGGGGGGTGAATCAGCCCCAGCATTTT. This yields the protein CASSYGQGGVNQPQHF.